This is a list of T cell receptor beta chains from one sample in a study of T and B cells in COVID-19 patients. MiXCR was run by TCRdb on the multiplex PCR reads, yielding one entry per CDR3 protein. This repertoire shows around 23,000 distinct CDR3 sequences, about 32% found once; its top ten account for approximately 2.9%. Sequencing input: blood. All receptors come from a human donor who had recovered from COVID-19. Each CDR3 is given with its conserved first and last residue. The D gene is left open where the match is weak. Clone sizes are given selectively: once, few, many, or a class where the clone is expanded.

.	.	TRBV30	TRBJ1-5	TGTGCCTGGAGTAAATATGGACACGGAGGTCAGCCCCAGCATTTT	CAWSKYGHGGQPQHF
.	few	TRBV5-5	TRBJ2-5	TGTGCCAGCAGCTTGTCTAGCGTCCAAGAGACCCAGTACTTC	CASSLSSVQETQYF
TRBD1	.	TRBV7-6	TRBJ2-7	TGTGCCAGCAGCCAAGGCGGGACAGGGGGAGACAACGAGCAGTACTTC	CASSQGGTGGDNEQYF
TRBD1	.	TRBV6-6	TRBJ2-7	TGTGCCAGCAGTGAGCTGGACAGGGCCGACGAGCAGTACTTC	CASSELDRADEQYF
.	.	TRBV5-1	TRBJ1-4	TGCGCCAGCAGCTTTAACATAGTTGTAAGGAAACTGTTTTTT	CASSFNIVVRKLFF
.	few	TRBV12-3/TRBV12-4	TRBJ2-1	TGTGCCAGCAGTATCACGCAGGGGTCCAACAATGAGCAGTTCTTC	CASSITQGSNNEQFF
TRBD1	.	TRBV7-9	TRBJ2-5	TGTGCCAGCAGCTTAGCCAGAAAAGGACAGGGACAAGAGACCCAGTACTTC	CASSLARKGQGQETQYF
TRBD1	.	TRBV19	TRBJ1-1	TGTGCCAGTAGTGTCGTAGGACAGGGGCCCCAAGCTTTCTTT	CASSVVGQGPQAFF
.	.	TRBV5-1	TRBJ1-1	TGCGCCAGCCTGGGTCCCGGGGGCACTGAAGCTTTCTTT	CASLGPGGTEAFF
TRBD2	few	TRBV19	TRBJ2-7	TGTGCCAGTAGTATTAGAGGGCCGGGACTAGCGGGAGTTAGATCCTACGAGCAGTACTTC	CASSIRGPGLAGVRSYEQYF
TRBD1	.	TRBV29-1	TRBJ1-2	TGCAGCGTTGAAGGGGAGGGGGCAGGCTATGGCTACACCTTC	CSVEGEGAGYGYTF
.	.	TRBV29-1	TRBJ1-1	TGCAGCGCAGGGGTTTTTAACTCTGAAGCTTTCTTT	CSAGVFNSEAFF
.	.	TRBV5-1	TRBJ2-1	TGCGCCAGCAGCACGGAGGGGGGGCGGTCGTTCTTC	CASSTEGGRSFF
.	medium-sized	TRBV19	TRBJ2-1	TGTGCCAGTAGTAAGGGGAAGATTGGCGCCTCCTACAATGAGCAGTTCTTC	CASSKGKIGASYNEQFF
TRBD2	few	TRBV19	TRBJ2-2	TGTGCCAGTAGTGATTCTTCCGGGACTATTATTTCCGGGGAGCTGTTTTTT	CASSDSSGTIISGELFF
TRBD1	.	TRBV12-3/TRBV12-4	TRBJ1-1	TGTGCCAGCAGGCCGACAGGGGTAACTGAAGCTTTCTTT	CASRPTGVTEAFF
TRBD2	few	TRBV5-3	TRBJ2-7	TGTGCCAGAAGCTTGTCCCAGGGACTAGCGGCCAACTACGAGCAGTACTTC	CARSLSQGLAANYEQYF
.	.	TRBV7-9	TRBJ2-3	TGTGCCAGCAGCTTAGCAGTCCCTAGCACAGATACGCAGTATTTT	CASSLAVPSTDTQYF
TRBD2	many	TRBV13	TRBJ2-3	TGTGCCAGCAGCTTCTCCGCGGGGGTCATGACGCAGTATTTT	CASSFSAGVMTQYF
TRBD2	.	TRBV18	TRBJ2-1	TGTGCCAGCTCACCATCCCAGCGGGGGGGCCGGAATGAGCAGTTCTTC	CASSPSQRGGRNEQFF
.	few	TRBV19	TRBJ1-5	TGTGCCAGTACCCCCGATCAGGGTAGAAATCAGCCCCAGCATTTT	CASTPDQGRNQPQHF
.	.	TRBV30	TRBJ1-1	TGTGCCTGGAGTGTACAGGCGAACACTGAAGCTTTCTTT	CAWSVQANTEAFF
TRBD1	.	TRBV5-6	TRBJ2-4	TGTGCCAGCAGCTTGGGAGGCGACAGGGGGATTCAGTACTTC	CASSLGGDRGIQYF
TRBD2	.	TRBV12-3/TRBV12-4	TRBJ2-5	TGTGCCAGCAGTCTACTAGCGGGAGGGCCGCTAGAGACCCAGTACTTC	CASSLLAGGPLETQYF
.	.	TRBV10-2	TRBJ2-5	TGTGCCATCAGCCCCCCGGACCAAGAGACCCAGTACTTC	CAISPPDQETQYF
TRBD2	.	TRBV20-1	TRBJ2-5	TGCAGTGCTATGACTAGCGTGTTTGAGACCCAGTACTTC	CSAMTSVFETQYF
TRBD2	medium-sized	TRBV30	TRBJ2-2	TGTGCCTGGACGGGGGGAGGCGGGGAGCTGTTTTTT	CAWTGGGGELFF
TRBD1	.	TRBV27	TRBJ1-2	TGTGCCAGCAGTTTATCATACTGGGACAGGGGGACGAGCTACACCTTC	CASSLSYWDRGTSYTF